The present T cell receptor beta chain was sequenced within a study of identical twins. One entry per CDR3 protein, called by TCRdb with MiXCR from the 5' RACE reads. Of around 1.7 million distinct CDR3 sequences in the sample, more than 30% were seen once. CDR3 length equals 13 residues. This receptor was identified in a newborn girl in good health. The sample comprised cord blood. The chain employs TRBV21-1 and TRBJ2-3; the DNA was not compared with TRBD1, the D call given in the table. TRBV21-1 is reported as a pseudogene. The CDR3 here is CASSKKGADTQYF. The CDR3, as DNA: TGTGCCAGCAGCAAAAAGGGGGCAGATACGCAGTATTTT.